This T cell receptor (beta chain) was recovered during a study of blood T cell repertoires in COVID-19. The wider study: Sources were T cells, B-cell-depleted T cells, or PBMCs; the material itself was cDNA or gDNA.

This clone was seen once. Per the authors' pipeline: Researchers report that nucleated cell counts were estimated from reference gene primer amplification. Libraries were prepared by immunoSEQ multiplex PCR; TCRdb keeps only in-frame clonotypes and omits some of them. V, J and clone size are taken as reported in that table, and D and trimming were inferred from the DNA itself. Counted here are 65,000 to 70,000 clones, roughly three quarters occurring once; the ten biggest clones make up 9.2%. J gave up 5 bases and V 6 bases, and 5 bases lay outside the gene matches. The CDR3 has 13 residues. CDR1 MNHEY and CDR2 SVGAGI come from the germline V gene.

Sequenced: peripheral blood. The TCR was taken from a human donor in a cohort sampled during active COVID-19. The chain recombines TRBV6-5 with TRBJ1-2; 8 bases agree with TRBD1. The CDR3 region is CASSPDREYGYTF. The CDR3 nucleotides are TGTGCCAGCAGCCCGGACAGGGAGTATGGCTACACCTTC.